This is a list of T cell receptor beta chains from one sample in a study of cytomegalovirus exposure and HLA in healthy donors. Assay used: immunoSEQ multiplex PCR; TCRdb lists only in-frame clones, some missing. The sample has 150,000 or so clones; roughly 75% are singletons. The sample was PBMCs. The receptors stem from a middle-aged woman in good health and CMV-seropositive. Both conserved end residues are part of each CDR3. The D gene is left open where the match is weak. Size values are once, few and many counts, or a class for expanded clones, and some rows have none.

size: few
J: TRBJ2-7
V: TRBV28
D: TRBD2
CDR3: CASSLSTSGRRYEQYF
DNA: TGTGCCAGCAGTTTATCGACTAGCGGGAGGAGGTACGAGCAGTACTTC

size: few
J: TRBJ1-2
V: TRBV7-2
D: NA
CDR3: CASSLDPGRGYTF
DNA: TGTGCCAGCAGCTTAGACCCAGGGAGGGGCTACACCTTC

size: few
J: TRBJ2-2
V: TRBV7-3
D: NA
CDR3: CASSSRGRVNTGELFF
DNA: TGTGCCAGCAGCTCCAGAGGCCGCGTGAACACCGGGGAGCTGTTTTTT

size: NA
J: TRBJ2-3
V: TRBV5-1
D: TRBD2
CDR3: CASSALAGEGDTQYF
DNA: TGCGCCAGCAGCGCTCTAGCGGGTGAGGGAGATACGCAGTATTTT

size: NA
J: TRBJ2-2
V: TRBV19
D: TRBD1
CDR3: CASSKKVTGGLGELFF
DNA: TGTGCCAGTAGTAAGAAGGTGACAGGGGGCCTCGGGGAGCTGTTTTTT

size: NA
J: TRBJ2-2
V: TRBV19
D: NA
CDR3: CASSIFSGLKTGELFF
DNA: TGTGCCAGTAGTATTTTTTCAGGGTTGAAAACCGGGGAGCTGTTTTTT

size: few
J: TRBJ2-7
V: TRBV6-5
D: NA
CDR3: CASSPISNEQYF
DNA: TGTGCCAGCAGCCCTATCTCCAACGAGCAGTACTTC

size: NA
J: TRBJ2-7
V: TRBV7-2
D: TRBD2
CDR3: CASRPRGGERSYEQYF
DNA: TGTGCCAGCAGGCCCCGGGGAGGGGAGCGGTCCTACGAGCAGTACTTC

size: NA
J: TRBJ1-1
V: TRBV5-6
D: TRBD1
CDR3: CASSVAGGAGTEAFF
DNA: TGTGCCAGCAGCGTTGCAGGGGGCGCGGGCACTGAAGCTTTCTTT

size: NA
J: TRBJ1-2
V: TRBV28
D: NA
CDR3: CASSLGLNYGYTF
DNA: TGTGCCAGCAGTTTGGGCCTCAACTATGGCTACACCTTC

size: NA
J: TRBJ2-7
V: TRBV27
D: TRBD2
CDR3: CASSLMGTTYEQYF
DNA: TGTGCCAGCAGTTTAATGGGGACTACCTACGAGCAGTACTTC

size: NA
J: TRBJ2-6
V: TRBV7-9
D: TRBD1
CDR3: CASSFGTGGGANVLTF
DNA: TGTGCCAGCAGCTTCGGGACAGGGGGAGGGGCCAACGTCCTGACTTTC

size: NA
J: TRBJ2-7
V: TRBV7-2
D: TRBD2
CDR3: CASSRLAGGAYEQYF
DNA: TGTGCCAGCAGTCGACTAGCGGGAGGGGCCTACGAGCAGTACTTC

size: NA
J: TRBJ2-5
V: TRBV7-2
D: NA
CDR3: CASSLGGGFQETQYF
DNA: TGTGCCAGCAGCTTAGGGGGCGGATTCCAAGAGACCCAGTACTTC

size: few
J: TRBJ1-2
V: TRBV7-9
D: NA
CDR3: CASSLGRGEIYGYTF
DNA: TGTGCCAGCAGCTTAGGCAGGGGCGAAATCTATGGCTACACCTTC

size: NA
J: TRBJ2-2
V: TRBV28
D: NA
CDR3: CASIRTAGTGELFF
DNA: TGTGCCAGCATTAGGACAGCAGGCACCGGGGAGCTGTTTTTT

size: NA
J: TRBJ1-2
V: TRBV19
D: NA
CDR3: CASSTPRRGNRHGYTF
DNA: TGTGCCAGTAGTACCCCACGCAGGGGTAATCGTCATGGCTACACCTTC

size: NA
J: TRBJ2-3
V: TRBV25-1
D: NA
CDR3: CASSRPGNTQYF
DNA: TGTGCCAGCAGTCGCCCGGGGAATACGCAGTATTTT

size: NA
J: TRBJ1-5
V: TRBV19
D: TRBD1
CDR3: CASSTGGQGRRGNQPQHF
DNA: TGTGCCAGTAGTACCGGGGGACAGGGCCGCCGGGGCAATCAGCCCCAGCATTTT

size: NA
J: TRBJ2-7
V: TRBV28
D: NA
CDR3: CASSYSRGAGVAYEQYF
DNA: TGTGCCAGCAGTTACTCCAGGGGGGCTGGGGTGGCTTACGAGCAGTACTTC

size: NA
J: TRBJ2-7
V: TRBV2
D: NA
CDR3: CASSESDRMYEQYF
DNA: TGTGCCAGCAGTGAAAGTGACAGGATGTACGAGCAGTACTTC

size: NA
J: TRBJ2-1
V: TRBV28
D: TRBD1
CDR3: CASGTRRDRGPYNEQFF
DNA: TGTGCCAGTGGCACAAGGCGGGACAGGGGTCCCTACAATGAGCAGTTCTTC

size: NA
J: TRBJ1-1
V: TRBV25-1
D: NA
CDR3: CASRETQTTEAFF
DNA: TGTGCCAGCAGGGAAACACAGACCACTGAAGCTTTCTTT

size: few
J: TRBJ2-3
V: TRBV19
D: TRBD2
CDR3: CASSTQLTSGPLGSQYF
DNA: TGTGCCAGTAGTACACAGCTAACTAGCGGACCCCTGGGGTCGCAGTATTTT

size: NA
J: TRBJ1-1
V: TRBV4-1
D: TRBD1
CDR3: CASSQERPGGRTEAFF
DNA: TGCGCCAGCAGCCAAGAGAGGCCAGGGGGCAGGACTGAAGCTTTCTTT

size: few
J: TRBJ1-2
V: TRBV18
D: NA
CDR3: CASSPAGAPYGYTF
DNA: TGTGCCAGCTCACCAGCAGGGGCACCCTATGGCTACACCTTC

size: few
J: TRBJ2-7
V: TRBV7-2
D: NA
CDR3: CASSLSGAGVSYEQYF
DNA: TGTGCCAGCAGCTTATCAGGGGCTGGGGTCTCCTACGAGCAGTACTTC

size: once
J: TRBJ2-3
V: TRBV28
D: TRBD1
CDR3: CASSLRDRVAQYF
DNA: TGTGCCAGCAGTTTAAGGGACAGGGTTGCGCAGTATTTT

size: NA
J: TRBJ2-3
V: TRBV28
D: NA
CDR3: CASSLRPPSTDTQYF
DNA: TGTGCCAGCAGTTTGAGGCCCCCGAGCACAGATACGCAGTATTTT

size: NA
J: TRBJ1-5
V: TRBV5-5
D: NA
CDR3: CASTRTENSNQPQHF
DNA: TGTGCCAGCACCAGAACGGAGAATAGCAATCAGCCCCAGCATTTT

size: NA
J: TRBJ2-1
V: TRBV2
D: TRBD2
CDR3: CASSGLAEQFF
DNA: TGTGCCAGCAGTGGACTAGCTGAGCAGTTCTTC

size: NA
J: TRBJ2-1
V: TRBV27
D: TRBD2
CDR3: CASSDGTSGYNEQFF
DNA: TGTGCCAGCAGTGACGGGACTAGCGGTTACAATGAGCAGTTCTTC

size: NA
J: TRBJ2-5
V: TRBV28
D: TRBD1
CDR3: CASSPDRAETQYF
DNA: TGTGCCAGCAGCCCAGACAGGGCAGAGACCCAGTACTTC

size: NA
J: TRBJ2-1
V: TRBV15
D: TRBD2
CDR3: CATSSTGLAGLRNEQFF
DNA: TGTGCCACCAGCAGTACAGGGCTAGCGGGACTCAGGAATGAGCAGTTCTTC

size: NA
J: TRBJ2-7
V: TRBV9
D: NA
CDR3: CASSPRSADYEQYF
DNA: TGTGCCAGCAGCCCCCGCAGCGCCGACTACGAGCAGTACTTC

size: NA
J: TRBJ2-5
V: TRBV5-1
D: TRBD2
CDR3: CASSEGLKETQYF
DNA: TGCGCCAGCAGCGAGGGACTAAAAGAGACCCAGTACTTC

size: NA
J: TRBJ1-2
V: TRBV4-1
D: TRBD1
CDR3: CASSQEGTVQYGYTF
DNA: TGCGCCAGCAGCCAGGAGGGGACAGTTCAATATGGCTACACCTTC

size: NA
J: TRBJ2-6
V: TRBV11-2
D: NA
CDR3: CASSPSVPGANVLTF
DNA: TGTGCCAGCAGCCCCTCCGTCCCTGGGGCCAACGTCCTGACTTTC

size: NA
J: TRBJ2-1
V: TRBV18
D: NA
CDR3: CASSPGLARNNEQFF
DNA: TGTGCCAGCTCGCCAGGCCTAGCCCGAAACAATGAGCAGTTCTTC

size: NA
J: TRBJ2-1
V: TRBV4-1
D: TRBD2
CDR3: CASSQARTRDYNEQFF
DNA: TGCGCCAGCAGCCAAGCAAGGACTAGAGATTACAATGAGCAGTTCTTC

size: NA
J: TRBJ2-5
V: TRBV6-4
D: NA
CDR3: CASSTPNAGSGETQYF
DNA: TGTGCCAGCAGTACCCCGAATGCGGGATCCGGAGAGACCCAGTACTTC

size: NA
J: TRBJ1-2
V: TRBV6-1
D: NA
CDR3: CASKPLAVPYGYTF
DNA: TGTGCCAGCAAACCCCTGGCAGTTCCTTATGGCTACACCTTC

size: NA
J: TRBJ2-1
V: TRBV6-1
D: NA
CDR3: CASSEARGLPYNEQFF
DNA: TGTGCCAGCAGTGAAGCGCGCGGTCTCCCCTACAATGAGCAGTTCTTC

size: NA
J: TRBJ2-7
V: TRBV5-6
D: TRBD1
CDR3: CASSFFGTGGAFDYEQYF
DNA: TGTGCCAGCAGCTTTTTCGGGACAGGGGGCGCATTCGACTACGAGCAGTACTTC

size: NA
J: TRBJ2-7
V: TRBV28
D: TRBD2
CDR3: CASSLAGLPGPGEQYF
DNA: TGTGCCAGCAGCCTAGCGGGGTTGCCGGGTCCAGGCGAGCAGTACTTC

size: NA
J: TRBJ2-2
V: TRBV6-6
D: TRBD1
CDR3: CASSSQGRNTGELFF
DNA: TGTGCCAGCAGTTCACAGGGGCGAAACACCGGGGAGCTGTTTTTT

size: NA
J: TRBJ2-1
V: TRBV5-1
D: TRBD1
CDR3: CASSRTGTGGFDEQFF
DNA: TGCGCCAGCAGTCGTACCGGGACAGGGGGCTTCGATGAGCAGTTCTTC

size: NA
J: TRBJ2-6
V: TRBV7-6
D: TRBD2
CDR3: CASSPGRVGGSGANVLTF
DNA: TGTGCCAGCAGCCCCGGGAGGGTGGGTGGCTCTGGGGCCAACGTCCTGACTTTC

size: NA
J: TRBJ2-3
V: TRBV7-9
D: TRBD2
CDR3: CASSLRLAGGFGTQYF
DNA: TGTGCCAGCAGCCTCAGACTGGCGGGGGGTTTTGGAACGCAGTATTTT

size: once
J: TRBJ2-3
V: TRBV10-3
D: TRBD2
CDR3: CAISLPTAGTSGPDTQYF
DNA: TGTGCCATCAGTCTACCGACCGCCGGGACTAGCGGCCCAGATACGCAGTATTTT

size: NA
J: TRBJ2-2
V: TRBV7-2
D: NA
CDR3: CASSLASSNTGELFF
DNA: TGTGCCAGCAGCCTAGCGAGCTCGAACACCGGGGAGCTGTTTTTT

size: NA
J: TRBJ1-5
V: TRBV29-1
D: NA
CDR3: CSVGERSGQPQHF
DNA: TGCAGCGTTGGAGAAAGGAGTGGACAGCCCCAGCATTTT

size: NA
J: TRBJ2-7
V: TRBV5-1
D: TRBD1
CDR3: CASSLRTGSYEQYF
DNA: TGCGCCAGCAGTTTAAGGACAGGCTCCTACGAGCAGTACTTC

size: NA
J: TRBJ2-3
V: TRBV11-1
D: NA
CDR3: CASSRGTADTQYF
DNA: TGTGCCAGCAGCCGGGGGACAGCAGATACGCAGTATTTT

size: few
J: TRBJ2-1
V: TRBV29-1
D: TRBD2
CDR3: CSVDAGLGSNEQFF
DNA: TGCAGCGTTGATGCTGGACTAGGATCCAATGAGCAGTTCTTC

size: few
J: TRBJ2-7
V: TRBV27
D: TRBD1
CDR3: CASSTTGPSYEQYF
DNA: TGTGCCAGCAGTACGACAGGGCCCTCCTACGAGCAGTACTTC

size: NA
J: TRBJ2-1
V: TRBV2
D: NA
CDR3: CATTGAYNEQFF
DNA: TGTGCCACCACCGGAGCCTACAATGAGCAGTTCTTC

size: NA
J: TRBJ2-2
V: TRBV27
D: NA
CDR3: CASSSNTGELFF
DNA: TGTGCCAGCAGTTCAAACACCGGGGAGCTGTTTTTT

size: NA
J: TRBJ2-1
V: TRBV29-1
D: NA
CDR3: CSVAEDLSSYNEQFF
DNA: TGCAGCGTTGCCGAAGACTTGAGCTCCTACAATGAGCAGTTCTTC

size: NA
J: TRBJ1-1
V: TRBV6-6
D: NA
CDR3: CASSFLGARTEAFF
DNA: TGTGCCAGCAGCTTCTTGGGGGCGCGGACTGAAGCTTTCTTT